Listed below are T cell receptor beta chains from one sample, sequenced in a study of Ad26.COV2.S vaccination and SARS-CoV-2 variants. Libraries were prepared by immunoSEQ multiplex PCR; TCRdb keeps only in-frame clonotypes and omits some of them. This table holds roughly 100,000 clones, around 80% found once. The source was peripheral blood, collected after recovery from COVID-19. All receptors derive from a human donor who had recovered from COVID-19. Both conserved end residues are part of each CDR3. The order of the fields is V gene, D gene, J gene, clone size, CDR3 DNA, CDR3 protein. A D gene is named only where the DNA matches it firmly. Expanded clones get a size class; other rows say once, few or many, or leave the size out.

TRBV4-3	-	TRBJ1-5	-	TGCGCCAGCAGCCAAGATATTGGGTATCAGCCCCAGCATTTT	CASSQDIGYQPQHF
TRBV6-6	TRBD2	TRBJ2-4	once	TGTGCCAGCAGTTACCCTATGGGCCCCGGGGGGGACATTCAGTACTTC	CASSYPMGPGGDIQYF
TRBV2	-	TRBJ1-6	-	TGTGCCAGCAGTGAACAGGGGCTAAATAATTCACCCCTCCACTTT	CASSEQGLNNSPLHF
TRBV6-2/TRBV6-3	-	TRBJ1-6	-	TGTGCCAGCAGTTACCCGGAGGGCTCGATACCCCTCCACTTT	CASSYPEGSIPLHF
TRBV7-6	TRBD1	TRBJ2-7	-	TGTGCCAGCAGCTCCACAGGGGCCCGCTCCTACGAGCAGTACTTC	CASSSTGARSYEQYF
TRBV15	-	TRBJ1-4	-	TGTGCCACCAGCAGAGACAGGGGCTCTAATGAAAAACTGTTTTTT	CATSRDRGSNEKLFF
TRBV4-2	-	TRBJ2-2	-	TGTGCCAGCAGCCAATCGGGCACCGGGGAGCTGTTTTTT	CASSQSGTGELFF
TRBV2	-	TRBJ2-2	-	TGTGCCAGCGGCGGGACGGCGAACACCGGGGAGCTGTTTTTT	CASGGTANTGELFF
TRBV5-1	-	TRBJ1-1	-	TGCGCCAGCAGCTTGGAATCCGGGTATGGCACTGAAGCTTTCTTT	CASSLESGYGTEAFF
TRBV10-3	-	TRBJ1-5	-	TGTGCCATCGGGGAGGGGGGGGAACAGCCCCAGCATTTT	CAIGEGGEQPQHF
TRBV7-9	-	TRBJ2-3	once	TGTGCCAGCAGCTCGACCAACCTAGGCCCAGATACGCAGTATTTT	CASSSTNLGPDTQYF
TRBV27	-	TRBJ2-2	few	TGTGCCAGCAGTTTCAACTCCCGTGTTACCGGGGAGCTGTTTTTT	CASSFNSRVTGELFF
TRBV5-1	-	TRBJ2-3	-	TGCGCCAGCAGGGACAGCAAAACCCTTAGCACAGATACGCAGTATTTT	CASRDSKTLSTDTQYF
TRBV2	TRBD1	TRBJ1-2	few	TGTGCCAGCAGTGCGCAACGACAGGGGGGGAACTATGGCTACACCTTC	CASSAQRQGGNYGYTF
TRBV7-2	-	TRBJ2-1	-	TGTGCCAGCAGCCCATCGGGCTATGAGCAGTTCTTC	CASSPSGYEQFF
TRBV5-1	-	TRBJ2-3	-	TGCGCCAGCCGCGACAGCCCAACTAGCACAGATACGCAGTATTTT	CASRDSPTSTDTQYF
TRBV6-6	TRBD1	TRBJ1-5	-	TGTGCCAGCAACCCGACAGGGTCCTACCAGCCCCAGCATTTT	CASNPTGSYQPQHF
TRBV20-1	-	TRBJ1-1	-	TGCAGTGTCGTTAACACTGAAGCTTTCTTT	CSVVNTEAFF
TRBV7-7	-	TRBJ2-2	-	TGTGCCAGCAGCTTAGTCCCAGAGACCGGGGAGCTGTTTTTT	CASSLVPETGELFF
TRBV7-9	-	TRBJ1-1	-	TGTGCCAGCAGCTTACAGGGAGGTGGCACTGAAGCTTTCTTT	CASSLQGGGTEAFF
TRBV5-1	-	TRBJ2-3	-	TGCGCCAGCAGCTTACAGGGTCCCCCCACAGATACGCAGTATTTT	CASSLQGPPTDTQYF
TRBV6-5	-	TRBJ1-5	few	TGTGCCAGCACCAACCACCGGGATCAGCCCCAGCATTTT	CASTNHRDQPQHF
TRBV19	-	TRBJ2-7	-	TGTGCCAGTAGTATAAAGGTAGAAAGCTACGAGCAGTACTTC	CASSIKVESYEQYF
TRBV6-5	-	TRBJ1-1	-	TGTGCCAGCAGCCCCCCTCGTCAGGGCTCACGTGAAGCTTTCTTT	CASSPPRQGSREAFF
TRBV4-2	-	TRBJ1-2	-	TGTGCCAGCAGCCAAGAAGGGGAGGGACCCTATGGCTACACCTTC	CASSQEGEGPYGYTF
TRBV7-2	-	TRBJ2-3	few	TGTGCCAGCAGCTTACCTGGCACAGATACGCAGTATTTT	CASSLPGTDTQYF
TRBV5-1	TRBD2	TRBJ2-1	-	TGCGCCAGCAGCTTCGAGACTAGCGGGTACAATGAGCAGTTCTTC	CASSFETSGYNEQFF
TRBV7-2	TRBD1	TRBJ1-5	-	TGTGCCAGCAGCAGACAGGGGGCTATGAATCAGCCCCAGCATTTT	CASSRQGAMNQPQHF
TRBV15	-	TRBJ2-1	-	TGTGCCACCAGCATACAGAGCTCCTACAATGAGCAGTTCTTC	CATSIQSSYNEQFF
TRBV6-5	-	TRBJ2-7	-	TGTGCCAGCGGGCAACGGAGCGGACCCTCCGAGCAGTACTTC	CASGQRSGPSEQYF
TRBV12-5	-	TRBJ1-5	-	TGTGCTAGTGGTTTGGGCCTTGGGGATCAGCCCCAGCATTTT	CASGLGLGDQPQHF
TRBV5-1	-	TRBJ1-1	once	TGCGCCAGCAGCTTTACTTTGGGGACTGAAGCTTTCTTT	CASSFTLGTEAFF
TRBV3-1/TRBV3-2	-	TRBJ1-6	-	TGTGCCAGCAGCCAAGGATGGGGGTCCTATAATTCACCCCTCCACTTT	CASSQGWGSYNSPLHF
TRBV6-5	TRBD1	TRBJ1-2	-	TGTGCCAGCAGCCAAGACCGGGACAGGACGTATGGCTACACCTTC	CASSQDRDRTYGYTF
TRBV7-9	TRBD1	TRBJ2-2	-	TGTGCCAGCAGCCGGGACAGGGGGAACACCGGGGAGCTGTTTTTT	CASSRDRGNTGELFF
TRBV5-1	-	TRBJ2-4	-	TGCGCCAGCAGCTTGGCAGGCCGCGTCGTTCAGTACTTC	CASSLAGRVVQYF
TRBV28	-	TRBJ2-7	-	TGTGCCAGCAGTGCTCAGGGTTACGAGCAGTACTTC	CASSAQGYEQYF
TRBV4-3	-	TRBJ1-2	-	TGCGCCAGCAGCCAAGGCGGTGACAGTAACTATGGCTACACCTTC	CASSQGGDSNYGYTF
TRBV28	TRBD1	TRBJ1-6	few	TGTGCCAGCAGCCCCAAGACAGGGAGGGATAATTCACCCCTCCACTTT	CASSPKTGRDNSPLHF
TRBV5-1	-	TRBJ2-5	-	TGCGCCAGCTCCTCTGGGGCAGGGCCGGAGACCCAGTACTTC	CASSSGAGPETQYF
TRBV5-1	-	TRBJ1-1	-	TGCGCCAGCAGCTTGTATAGGAACACTGAAGCTTTCTTT	CASSLYRNTEAFF
TRBV9	-	TRBJ2-7	-	TGTGCCAGCAGCGTAGCGGGGGCCAGCTCCTACGAGCAGTACTTC	CASSVAGASSYEQYF
TRBV13	-	TRBJ2-7	-	TGTGCCAGCAGCTTAGGCCACCAGGGTGAATCGTCCTCCTACGAGCAGTACTTC	CASSLGHQGESSSYEQYF
TRBV5-6	-	TRBJ1-2	-	TGTGCCAGCAGCTTTTGGGCAGGGCCCCCAGCTAACTATGGCTACACCTTC	CASSFWAGPPANYGYTF
TRBV11-2	-	TRBJ2-7	-	TGTGCCAGCAGCTTAGGGCCCGTGAGACGCGAGCAGTACTTC	CASSLGPVRREQYF